A selection of T cell receptor beta chains follows, all from one sample in a study of blood T cell repertoires in COVID-19. The protocol was immunoSEQ multiplex PCR, while the TCRdb copy is restricted to in-frame clones and leaves out a portion. Among approximately 280,000 clones listed, 84% were seen once. Sequenced input: peripheral blood. The origin of the receptors is a human donor with COVID-19, enrolled during active disease. The donor label of this sample is uncertain. Each CDR3 is given with its conserved first and last residue. D genes are given only for firm matches. Not every row has a clone size; where given, it reads once, few, many or a size class.

CDR3 protein: CASRPASGNTGELFF; CDR3 DNA: TGTGCTAGCAGACCAGCTAGCGGAAACACCGGGGAGCTGTTTTTT; V gene: TRBV7-7; D gene: TRBD2; J gene: TRBJ2-2; clone size: few
CDR3 protein: CASSPVGAGMQFF; CDR3 DNA: TGCGCCAGCAGCCCCGTTGGGGCAGGGATGCAGTTCTTC; V gene: TRBV5-1; D gene: .; J gene: TRBJ2-1; clone size: once
CDR3 protein: CASSLGQRPETQYF; CDR3 DNA: TGCGCCAGCAGCTTGGGACAGCGCCCGGAGACCCAGTACTTC; V gene: TRBV5-1; D gene: .; J gene: TRBJ2-5; clone size: .
CDR3 protein: CAWEPGQGSYEQYF; CDR3 DNA: TGTGCCTGGGAGCCGGGACAGGGTTCCTACGAGCAGTACTTC; V gene: TRBV30; D gene: TRBD1; J gene: TRBJ2-7; clone size: .
CDR3 protein: CASSLVGLAGGGSYNEQFF; CDR3 DNA: TGTGCCAGCAGCTTAGTGGGACTAGCGGGAGGGGGGTCCTACAATGAGCAGTTCTTC; V gene: TRBV7-9; D gene: TRBD2; J gene: TRBJ2-1; clone size: .
CDR3 protein: CATSRGASGTAINTIYF; CDR3 DNA: TGTGCCACCAGCAGAGGTGCCTCCGGGACAGCAATAAACACCATATATTTT; V gene: TRBV15; D gene: TRBD1; J gene: TRBJ1-3; clone size: .
CDR3 protein: CSARQGVTFF; CDR3 DNA: TGCAGTGCTCGACAGGGGGTGACTTTCTTT; V gene: TRBV20-1; D gene: TRBD1; J gene: TRBJ1-1; clone size: .
CDR3 protein: CASSPGQGGGETQYF; CDR3 DNA: TGTGCCAGCAGCCCGGGACAGGGCGGAGGAGAGACCCAGTACTTC; V gene: TRBV3-1/TRBV3-2; D gene: TRBD1; J gene: TRBJ2-5; clone size: .
CDR3 protein: CASSLARGGRNEKLFF; CDR3 DNA: TGTGCCAGCAGCCTGGCCCGCGGGGGGCGGAATGAAAAACTGTTTTTT; V gene: TRBV11-2; D gene: .; J gene: TRBJ1-4; clone size: .
CDR3 protein: CASTLGTAQETQYF; CDR3 DNA: TGTGCCAGTACCCTCGGGACAGCCCAAGAGACCCAGTACTTC; V gene: TRBV2; D gene: TRBD1; J gene: TRBJ2-5; clone size: .
CDR3 protein: CASSIGHHRGPNYGYTF; CDR3 DNA: TGTGCCAGTAGTATAGGTCACCACAGGGGGCCTAACTATGGCTACACCTTC; V gene: TRBV19; D gene: TRBD1; J gene: TRBJ1-2; clone size: .
CDR3 protein: CASSLRDTDTQYF; CDR3 DNA: TGTGCCAGCAGCTTACGGGACACAGATACGCAGTATTTT; V gene: TRBV7-3; D gene: .; J gene: TRBJ2-3; clone size: .
CDR3 protein: CASSVQGQDTEAFF; CDR3 DNA: TGTGCCAGCAGCGTACAGGGTCAAGACACTGAAGCTTTCTTT; V gene: TRBV7-9; D gene: .; J gene: TRBJ1-1; clone size: .
CDR3 protein: CASSGGTQQETQYF; CDR3 DNA: TGCGCCAGCAGTGGGGGGACTCAGCAAGAGACCCAGTACTTC; V gene: TRBV10-2; D gene: .; J gene: TRBJ2-5; clone size: .
CDR3 protein: CASSPSQGSFMNTEAFF; CDR3 DNA: TGTGCCAGCTCACCCTCTCAGGGGAGCTTTATGAACACTGAAGCTTTCTTT; V gene: TRBV18; D gene: .; J gene: TRBJ1-1; clone size: .
CDR3 protein: CASSYNEPYGETQYF; CDR3 DNA: TGTGCCAGCAGTTATAACGAGCCTTATGGAGAGACCCAGTACTTC; V gene: TRBV6-5; D gene: .; J gene: TRBJ2-5; clone size: .
CDR3 protein: CASSLEGREEDEQYF; CDR3 DNA: TGTGCCAGCAGCTTAGAAGGGCGGGAAGAGGACGAGCAGTACTTC; V gene: TRBV11-2; D gene: .; J gene: TRBJ2-7; clone size: few
CDR3 protein: CASSIRGTRDTQYF; CDR3 DNA: TGTGCCAGTAGTATACGGGGGACCCGCGATACGCAGTATTTT; V gene: TRBV19; D gene: .; J gene: TRBJ2-3; clone size: .
CDR3 protein: CASSLAGTRKWYF; CDR3 DNA: TGTGCCAGCAGTTTAGCGGGGACCCGAAAGTGGTATTTT; V gene: TRBV28; D gene: .; J gene: TRBJ2-3; clone size: .